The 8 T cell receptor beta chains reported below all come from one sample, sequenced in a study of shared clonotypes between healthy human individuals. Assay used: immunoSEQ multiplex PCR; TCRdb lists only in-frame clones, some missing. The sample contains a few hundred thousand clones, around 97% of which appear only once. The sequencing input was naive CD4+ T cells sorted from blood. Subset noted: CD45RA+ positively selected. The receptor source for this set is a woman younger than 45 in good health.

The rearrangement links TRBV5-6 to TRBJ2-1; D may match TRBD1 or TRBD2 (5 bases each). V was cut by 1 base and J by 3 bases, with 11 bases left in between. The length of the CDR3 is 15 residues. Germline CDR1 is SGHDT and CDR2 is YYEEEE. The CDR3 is CASSLRGSRYNEQFF. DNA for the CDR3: TGTGCCAGCAGCTTGCGGGGCTCGCGCTACAATGAGCAGTTCTTC.

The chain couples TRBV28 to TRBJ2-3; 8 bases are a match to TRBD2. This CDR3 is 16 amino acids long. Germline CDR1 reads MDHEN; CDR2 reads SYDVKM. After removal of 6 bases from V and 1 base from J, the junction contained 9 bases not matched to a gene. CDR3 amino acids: CASSLLKTSGTDTQYF. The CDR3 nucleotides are TGTGCCAGCAGCCTCCTAAAGACTAGCGGCACAGATACGCAGTATTTT.

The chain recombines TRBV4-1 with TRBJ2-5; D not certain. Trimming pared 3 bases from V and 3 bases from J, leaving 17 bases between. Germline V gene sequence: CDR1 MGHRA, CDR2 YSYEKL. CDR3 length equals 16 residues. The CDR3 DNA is TGCGCCAGCAGCCACCCCCGACGGGCAAGCAAAGAGACCCAGTACTTC. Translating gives CASSHPRRASKETQYF.

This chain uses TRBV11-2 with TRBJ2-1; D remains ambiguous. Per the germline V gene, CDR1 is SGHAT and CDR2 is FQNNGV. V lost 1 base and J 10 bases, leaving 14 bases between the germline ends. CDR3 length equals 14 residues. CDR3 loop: CASSLGFVGPEQFF. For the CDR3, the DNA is TGTGCCAGCAGCTTAGGGTTTGTAGGGCCAGAGCAGTTCTTC. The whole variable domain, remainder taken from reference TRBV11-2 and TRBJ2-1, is EAGVAQSPRYKIIEKRQSVAFWCNPISGHATLYWYQQILGQGPKLLIQFQNNGVVDDSQLPKDRFSAERLKGVDSTLKIQPAKLEDSAVYLCASSLGFVGPEQFFGPGTRLTVL.

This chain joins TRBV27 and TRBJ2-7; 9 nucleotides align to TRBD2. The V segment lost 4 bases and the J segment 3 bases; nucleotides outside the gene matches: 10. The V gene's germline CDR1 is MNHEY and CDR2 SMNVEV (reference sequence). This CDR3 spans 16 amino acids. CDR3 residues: CASSSLRTSAVYEQYF. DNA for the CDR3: TGTGCCAGCAGTTCGCTACGGACTAGCGCGGTCTACGAGCAGTACTTC.

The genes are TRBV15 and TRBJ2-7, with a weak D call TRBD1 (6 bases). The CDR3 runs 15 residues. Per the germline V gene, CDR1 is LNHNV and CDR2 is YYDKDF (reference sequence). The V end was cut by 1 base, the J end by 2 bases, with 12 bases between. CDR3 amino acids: CATSRGVSGAYEQYF. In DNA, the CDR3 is TGTGCCACCAGCAGAGGAGTTTCAGGGGCCTACGAGCAGTACTTC.

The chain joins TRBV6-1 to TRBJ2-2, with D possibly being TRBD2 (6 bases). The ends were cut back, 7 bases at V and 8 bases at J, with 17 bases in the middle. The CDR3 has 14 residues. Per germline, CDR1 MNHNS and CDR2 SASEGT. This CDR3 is CASTSGGLPGELFF. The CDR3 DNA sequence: TGTGCCAGCACTTCAGGAGGGCTTCCAGGGGAGCTGTTTTTT.

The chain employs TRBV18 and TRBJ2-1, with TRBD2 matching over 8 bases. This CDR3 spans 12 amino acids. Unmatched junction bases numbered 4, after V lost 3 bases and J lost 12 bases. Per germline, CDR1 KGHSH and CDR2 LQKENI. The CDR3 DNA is TGTGCCAGCTCACCGCCGGGAGGGGGGCAGTTCTTC. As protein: CASSPPGGGQFF.